These 21 T cell receptor beta chains share one sample of origin, sequenced in a study of cytomegalovirus exposure and HLA in healthy donors. Using immunoSEQ multiplex PCR, the repertoire was profiled, and TCRdb retains in-frame clones only, with some absent. Of under 200,000 clones listed, approximately 86% are singletons. Specimen: PBMCs. These TCRs come from a woman aged 18-29 years in good health and CMV-seronegative.

This chain joins TRBV6-1 and TRBJ2-7; D gene unclear. CDR3 length: 11 residues. Trimming removed 7 bases at V and 4 bases at J, with 8 bases between. CDR1 and CDR2 from the germline V gene are MNHNS and SASEGT. The CDR3 region has the DNA TGTGCCAGCAACCCAGGTTACGAGCAGTACTTC. It specifies CASNPGYEQYF.

The gene calls are TRBV2 and TRBJ2-7, with 12 bases that match TRBD1. The CDR3 has 13 residues. Germline CDR1 is SNHLY and CDR2 is FYNNEI. V shed 6 bases and J 7 bases; nucleotides not matched to a gene: 4. CDR3: CASSWGQGAEQYF. The CDR3 DNA reads as TGTGCCAGCAGCTGGGGACAGGGGGCGGAGCAGTACTTC.

This clone was seen a handful of times. The rearrangement links TRBV11-2 to TRBJ2-2; 14 nucleotides align to TRBD2. J lost 5 bases, V lost 3 bases, and 8 bases had no gene match. The germline gives CDR1 SGHAT, CDR2 FQNNGV. This CDR3 has 18 amino acids. CDR3 coding DNA: TGTGCCAGCAGCTTCCCAGGGACTAGCGGGAGACGGACCGGGGAGCTGTTTTTT. Translating it yields CASSFPGTSGRRTGELFF. Looking up the rest from reference TRBV11-2 and TRBJ2-2 gives the full variable domain: EAGVAQSPRYKIIEKRQSVAFWCNPISGHATLYWYQQILGQGPKLLIQFQNNGVVDDSQLPKDRFSAERLKGVDSTLKIQPAKLEDSAVYLCASSFPGTSGRRTGELFFGEGSRLTVL.

The V call is TRBV27, the J call TRBJ1-1; TRBD1 might be the D (5 bases). Germline V lookup: CDR1 MNHEY, CDR2 SMNVEV (reference sequence). This CDR3 spans 14 amino acids. Trimming cost V 3 bases and J 4 bases, with 12 bases left between them. The CDR3 is CASSFRGGGTEAFF. The CDR3 region has the DNA TGTGCCAGCAGTTTTCGGGGGGGAGGCACTGAAGCTTTCTTT.

The V and J genes are TRBV14 and TRBJ1-1, with D hard to call. Germline V gives CDR1 SGHDN, CDR2 FVKESK. V lost 4 bases to trimming and J lost 0 bases, with 3 bases between them. CDR3 size: 12 residues. In DNA, the CDR3 is TGTGCCAGCAGCCGAGTGAACACTGAAGCTTTCTTT. Translated, it gives CASSRVNTEAFF.

The chain has TRBV7-9 and TRBJ2-1, with TRBD2 matching over 11 bases. CDR1 and CDR2 (germline): SEHNR, FQNEAQ (reference sequence). Unmatched junction bases numbered 4, after V lost 2 bases and J lost 7 bases. The CDR3 spans 15 residues. CDR3: CASSLILAGVNEQFF. The CDR3 region has the DNA TGTGCCAGCAGCTTAATACTAGCGGGAGTTAATGAGCAGTTCTTC.

The chain is built from TRBV7-8 and TRBJ2-7, with 11 bases lining up with TRBD1. V trimming: 5 bases; J trimming: 4 bases; junction bases outside the gene matches: 7. Germline V gives CDR1 SGHVS, CDR2 FQNEAQ. CDR3 size: 15 residues. CDR3 region: CASSPLDRGPYEQYF. CDR3 nucleotide sequence: TGTGCCAGCAGCCCACTGGACAGGGGGCCATACGAGCAGTACTTC.

The gene calls are TRBV29-1 and TRBJ2-5; TRBD1 matches at 8 bases. Germline V gene data show CDR1 as SQVTM and CDR2 as ANQGSEA. V lost 7 bases, J lost 4 bases, and 5 bases stayed unmatched. The CDR3 is 12 residues long. CDR3 amino acids: CSAGQGLETQYF. DNA for the CDR3: TGCAGCGCCGGACAGGGACTAGAGACCCAGTACTTC.

The CDR3 sequence is CASSPTATSTDTQYF. In nucleotides, the CDR3 is TGTGCCAGCAGCCCCACAGCAACTAGCACAGATACGCAGTATTTT. The rearrangement uses TRBV7-8 and TRBJ2-3; no clear D. There are 15 residues in the CDR3. V lost 5 bases and J lost 0, with 12 bases in between. Germline CDR1 and CDR2: SGHVS and FQNEAQ.

This chain joins TRBV9 and TRBJ2-7; TRBD2 agrees at 9 bases. Losses at the gene ends were 0 bases for V and 3 bases for J; bases not matched to a gene: 4. Germline V gives CDR1 SGDLS, CDR2 YYNGEE. This CDR3 is 15 amino acids long. The CDR3 reads CASSVGDSGSYEQYF. For the CDR3, the DNA is TGTGCCAGCAGCGTAGGGGATAGCGGGAGCTACGAGCAGTACTTC.

V and J are TRBV7-9 and TRBJ1-1; 8 nucleotides agree with TRBD1. Germline CDR1 reads SEHNR; CDR2 reads FQNEAQ (reference sequence). This CDR3 comprises 17 residues. V lost 1 base and J lost 3; bases outside the gene matches: 10. The CDR3 coding sequence is TGTGCCAGCAGCTTAGTAGTGATGGACAGGGAAGACACTGAAGCTTTCTTT. Its protein is CASSLVVMDREDTEAFF.

The V and J genes are TRBV19 and TRBJ1-6, with D uncertain. V gave up 3 bases and J gave up 7 bases, with 16 bases separating them. Germline lookup yields CDR1 LNHDA and CDR2 SQIVND (reference sequence). The CDR3 extends over 16 amino acids. The CDR3 protein is CASSIGGSAGNSPLHF. Written as DNA, the CDR3 is TGTGCCAGTAGTATCGGAGGGTCGGCCGGGAATTCACCCCTCCACTTT. Drawing the rest from reference TRBV19 and TRBJ1-6, the complete variable domain is DGGITQSPKYLFRKEGQNVTLSCEQNLNHDAMYWYRQDPGQGLRLIYYSQIVNDFQKGDIAEGYSVSREKKESFPLTVTSAQKNPTAFYLCASSIGGSAGNSPLHFGNGTRLTVT.

The chain carries TRBV4-1 and TRBJ2-5; 10 positions agree with TRBD2. The J segment lost 5 bases and the V segment lost 4 bases, leaving 10 bases of the junction unmatched. Germline lookup yields CDR1 MGHRA and CDR2 YSYEKL. This CDR3 comprises 16 residues. The chain's CDR3 is CASSPIAGGMLETQYF. The CDR3 coding sequence is TGCGCCAGCAGCCCCATAGCGGGGGGAATGTTGGAGACCCAGTACTTC.

This chain joins TRBV5-4 and TRBJ1-1; D is perhaps TRBD1 (6 bases). The CDR3 runs 17 residues. Germline V gene sequence: CDR1 SGHNT, CDR2 YYREEE (reference sequence). The V end lost 4 bases, the J end lost 0 bases, and 19 bases lay between the germline ends. The CDR3 DNA follows: TGTGCCAGCAGCCCCCCGGGATACAGGGCCATGAACACTGAAGCTTTCTTT. Translating gives CASSPPGYRAMNTEAFF.

This clone appeared once. The rearrangement joins TRBV5-1 to TRBJ2-5, with D possibly matching TRBD1 (6 bases). V was cut by 0 bases and J by 3 bases, with 6 bases left in between. Germline V lookup: CDR1 SGHRS, CDR2 YFSETQ. This CDR3 region has 13 residues. CDR3 amino acids: CASSLEGEETQYF. The CDR3 DNA reads as TGCGCCAGCAGCTTGGAGGGGGAAGAGACCCAGTACTTC.

The sample holds one count of this clone. This chain joins TRBV15 and TRBJ1-2, with a possible D match to TRBD1 (5 bases). The CDR3 runs 15 residues. V gave up 0 bases and J gave up 1 base, with 9 bases separating them. The germline V gene has CDR1 LNHNV and CDR2 YYDKDF (reference sequence). The CDR3: CATSRELGLNYGYTF. CDR3 DNA: TGTGCCACCAGCAGAGAATTGGGACTTAACTATGGCTACACCTTC.

This chain connects TRBV10-3 to TRBJ2-5, with D perhaps matching TRBD1 (5 bases). The CDR3 has 15 residues. The V end was cut by 0 bases, the J end by 5 bases, with 13 bases between. In germline, CDR1 is ENHRY, CDR2 SYGVKD. DNA for the CDR3: TGTGCCATCAGTGAGTCAAGGGGAAGTAGGGAGACCCAGTACTTC. Translating it yields CAISESRGSRETQYF.

This sequence joins TRBV5-4 and TRBJ2-3, with a tentative D call TRBD2 (5 bases). V lost 2 bases, J lost 1 base, and 11 bases lay in between. Germline CDR1 reads SGHNT; CDR2 reads YYREEE (reference sequence). The CDR3 totals 15 residues. The CDR3 DNA follows: TGTGCCAGCAGCTTAAGGGATAGCGGCACAGATACGCAGTATTTT. Protein: CASSLRDSGTDTQYF.

The rearrangement joins TRBV7-8 to TRBJ2-3, with D possibly TRBD2 on 7 matching bases. V shed 1 base and J shed 2 bases, with 19 bases lying between them. CDR3 size: 18 residues. Germline loops: CDR1 SGHVS, CDR2 FQNEAQ. As DNA, the CDR3 is TGTGCCAGCAGCTTAGTCAGCTTGGGCGGGGGCCCCACAGATACGCAGTATTTT. This sequence encodes CASSLVSLGGGPTDTQYF.

This rearrangement joins TRBV9 to TRBJ1-3; the D gene is possibly TRBD1 (6 bases). Germline assignment: CDR1 SGDLS and CDR2 YYNGEE. Deletions cut 2 bases from V and 0 bases from J, with 9 bases between. This CDR3 region has 15 residues. DNA of the CDR3: TGTGCCAGCAGCGTTCAGGGGAACTCTGGAAACACCATATATTTT. Its translation: CASSVQGNSGNTIYF.

The J gene is TRBJ1-1, the V gene TRBV9; 9 nucleotides align to TRBD1. V lost 4 bases to trimming and J lost 1 base; unmatched junction nucleotides: 17. This CDR3 spans 19 amino acids. Per germline, CDR1 SGDLS and CDR2 YYNGEE. In DNA form, the CDR3 reads TGTGCCAGCAGCCCCCGAACCGGACAGGGGACGGCCGCGAACACTGAAGCTTTCTTT. Amino acid sequence: CASSPRTGQGTAANTEAFF.